This T cell receptor (beta chain) derives from a study of T cell responses to AZD1222 COVID-19 vaccine. Study-level points and caveats: Spike-spanning, vaccine-associated CD4 TCRs were dominant at 160-218 and 743-854.

Comments on this clone: Its cognate antigen is unknown.

V dropped 2 bases and J dropped 0 bases, with 11 bases sitting between them. The CDR3 loop spans 16 amino acids. CDR1 SGHTA and CDR2 FQGNSA come from the germline V gene. Profiling relied on immunoSEQ multiplex PCR, and the TCRdb table lists in-frame clones only, not all of them. The table includes about 100,000 clones, 88% detected once. Here the sequenced sample was peripheral blood, taken on day 0 of AZD1222 vaccination. This chain links TRBV7-2 with TRBJ1-3; no firm D call. The receptor's source is an adult in good health. This chain's CDR3 is CASSLIWDSSGNTIYF. The CDR3 nucleotides read TGTGCCAGCAGCTTAATATGGGATTCCTCTGGAAACACCATATATTTT.